Below, 13 T cell receptor beta chains from the same sample are listed, as sequenced in a study of control samples from healthy donors and cancer patients. Measured with immunoSEQ multiplex PCR; TCRdb has only the in-frame clones, and not every one. The sample yields approximately 160,000 clones, about 91% seen once. The material sequenced was blood. These receptor sequences come from a woman aged 40 to 49 in good health.

The chain links TRBV12-5 to TRBJ2-7, with TRBD2 matching 10 bases. The V gene's germline CDR1 is LGHNT and CDR2 FRNRAP. Trimming at V came to 3 bases and at J to 2 bases, leaving 4 bases not matched to a gene. The CDR3 consists of 15 residues. This CDR3 reads CASGFASGGTYEQYF. In nucleotides, the CDR3 is TGTGCTAGTGGTTTCGCTAGCGGGGGCACCTACGAGCAGTACTTC. The full variable domain, rest sourced from reference TRBV12-5 and TRBJ2-7, is DARVTQTPRHKVTEMGQEVTMRCQPILGHNTVFWYRQTMMQGLELLAYFRNRAPLDDSGMPKDRFSAEMPDATLATLKIQPSEPRDSAVYFCASGFASGGTYEQYFGPGTRLTVT.

As to this clone: One junction end disagrees with the germline gene, perhaps due to a read error. The chain joins TRBV5-6 to TRBJ1-2; the D is unclear. The CDR3 runs 16 residues. Germline V gene lookup returns CDR1 SGHDT and CDR2 YYEEEE. DNA of the CDR3: TGTGCCAGCAGCTTGGCTGGAAGAGAATCTAATTATGGCTACACCTTC. This translates into CASSLAGRESNYGYTF.

The chain combines TRBV6-6 with TRBJ1-1; TRBD1 is a possible D gene (5 bases). Trimming pared 6 bases from V and 4 bases from J, leaving 18 bases between. The V gene's germline CDR1 is MNHNY and CDR2 SVGAGI (reference sequence). The CDR3 has 15 amino acids. This chain's CDR3 is CASSSGAGVVTEAFF. Written as DNA, the CDR3 is TGTGCCAGCAGCTCCGGGGCGGGGGTTGTCACTGAAGCTTTCTTT.

V is TRBV5-4 and J is TRBJ2-2; 15 bases match TRBD2. V gave up 2 bases and J gave up 5 bases; unmatched junction bases: 1. CDR1 is SGHNT and CDR2 is YYREEE in the germline V gene (reference sequence). CDR3 length equals 16 residues. In DNA, the CDR3 is TGTGCCAGCAGCTTCGGACTAGCGGGGGGGACCGGGGAGCTGTTTTTT. Translating gives CASSFGLAGGTGELFF.

V gene TRBV5-4 combines with J gene TRBJ1-2, with 7 bases aligning to TRBD1. Germline values: CDR1 SGHNT, CDR2 YYREEE (reference sequence). The CDR3 spans 14 residues. The J segment lost 5 bases and the V segment lost 4 bases, leaving 8 bases of the junction unmatched. The CDR3 is CASSVDRSDYGYTF. The CDR3 DNA sequence: TGTGCCAGCAGCGTGGACAGGAGTGATTATGGCTACACCTTC.

The gene calls are TRBV12-3 or TRBV12-4 and TRBJ1-4; the D is unclear. This CDR3 has 12 amino acids. Deletions cut 6 bases from V and 8 bases from J, with 10 bases between. The CDR3: CASRSVGEKLFF. The DNA of the CDR3 is TGTGCCAGCAGATCCGTGGGGGAAAAACTGTTTTTT.

The J gene is TRBJ2-7, the V gene TRBV18, with D maybe TRBD1 (6 bases). The CDR3 contains 17 residues. V shed 8 bases and J shed 0 bases, with 23 bases lying between them. Looked up from germline, CDR1 is KGHSH and CDR2 is LQKENI. CDR3 in DNA: TGTGCCAGCGCCGGCCAACAGGGCAAAGAGAGCTCCTACGAGCAGTACTTC. Residues: CASAGQQGKESSYEQYF.

The genes are TRBV19 and TRBJ1-1; D uncertain. Germline CDR1 LNHDA, CDR2 SQIVND (reference sequence). With 7 bases removed from V and 1 base from J, the gap between germline ends came to 16 bases. This CDR3 spans 15 amino acids. CDR3 sequence: CASTPRIQTNTEAFF. Written as DNA, the CDR3 is TGTGCCAGTACCCCAAGGATACAAACGAACACTGAAGCTTTCTTT. The complete variable domain, with remaining parts taken from reference TRBV19 and TRBJ1-1, reads DGGITQSPKYLFRKEGQNVTLSCEQNLNHDAMYWYRQDPGQGLRLIYYSQIVNDFQKGDIAEGYSVSREKKESFPLTVTSAQKNPTAFYLCASTPRIQTNTEAFFGQGTRLTVV.

The genes are TRBV2 and TRBJ1-2, with TRBD1 matching over 9 bases. J gave up 0 bases and V 1 base, and 9 bases lay outside the gene matches. Germline CDR1 reads SNHLY; CDR2 reads FYNNEI. The length of the CDR3 is 18 residues. CDR3 coding DNA: TGTGCCAGCAGTGAAGAGTATAGGACAGGGGCGTCTAACTATGGCTACACCTTC. Protein product: CASSEEYRTGASNYGYTF. Looking up the rest from reference TRBV2 and TRBJ1-2 gives the full variable domain: EPEVTQTPSHQVTQMGQEVILRCVPISNHLYFYWYRQILGQKVEFLVSFYNNEISEKSEIFDDQFSVERPDGSNFTLKIRSTKLEDSAMYFCASSEEYRTGASNYGYTFGSGTRLTVV.

The V call is TRBV4-1, the J call TRBJ1-2, with D maybe TRBD1 (5 bases). This CDR3 has 16 amino acids. Germline-derived CDR1 and CDR2 are MGHRA and YSYEKL. The germline V and J ends were trimmed by 0 bases and 3 bases, with 14 bases remaining between them. The CDR3 DNA reads as TGCGCCAGCAGCCAAGATACAGGCATGATCTACTATGGCTACACCTTC. It translates to CASSQDTGMIYYGYTF.

The chain combines TRBV2 with TRBJ1-3, with D hard to call. The CDR3 is 14 amino acids. Germline CDR1 SNHLY, CDR2 FYNNEI. V shed 5 bases and J shed 0 bases, with 8 bases lying between them. This chain's CDR3 is CASSTVSSGNTIYF. The CDR3 DNA is TGTGCCAGCAGTACGGTTAGCTCTGGAAACACCATATATTTT.

Turning to this clone: A read error may produce the germline difference seen at one junction end. The J gene is TRBJ2-7, the V gene TRBV5-1, with D possibly being TRBD2 (5 bases). The CDR3 contains 13 residues. In germline, CDR1 is SGHRS, CDR2 YFSETQ. The CDR3 here is CASSLRPGQEANF. The DNA for the CDR3 is TGCGCCAGCAGCCTGCGACCGGGCCAGGAGGCAAACTTC.

The J gene is TRBJ1-1, the V gene TRBV5-1; D is ambiguous. Germline-derived CDR1 and CDR2 are SGHRS and YFSETQ. The CDR3 spans 13 residues. V lost 1 base and J lost 2, with 6 bases in between. This chain's CDR3 is CASSLHLNTEAFF. In DNA, the CDR3 is TGCGCCAGCAGCTTGCACTTAAACACTGAAGCTTTCTTT.